Each of the 20 T cell receptor beta chains below was sequenced from the same sample in a study of T cells in Graves' hyperthyroidism and ophthalmopathy. TCR beta CDR3 regions were amplified from RNA transcripts. HTBI primers were employed in a first-round RT-PCR of the TCR CDR3. TCRdb re-analysed the multiplex PCR reads in MiXCR, keeping a single row per CDR3 protein. The sample has hundreds of thousands of distinct CDR3 sequences, about 45% seen once. The sequencing sample was made of peripheral blood or thyroid tissue (not recorded which). The source of these receptors is a woman younger than 30 with Graves' hyperthyroidism.

The rearrangement joins TRBV7-3 to TRBJ1-1; D not certain. The germline V gene encodes CDR1 SGHTA and CDR2 FQGTGA. The CDR3 extends over 12 amino acids. Trimming took 5 bases from V and 3 from J, leaving 7 bases between them. The CDR3 DNA follows: TGTGCCAGCAGCCGTTGGGACACTGAAGCTTTCTTT. Translated: CASSRWDTEAFF.

A word on this clonotype: This clone may be a read error of a much larger clone one base away. V and J are TRBV10-2 and TRBJ1-4; 9 bases agree with TRBD1. Germline trimming cut 6 bases from V and 10 bases from J; bases unmatched to any gene: 12. The V gene's germline CDR1 is WSHSY and CDR2 SAAADI. This CDR3 has 15 amino acids. The CDR3 loop reads CASRGEDRGFGKLFF. CDR3 bases: TGCGCCAGCAGGGGGGAGGACAGGGGATTTGGAAAACTGTTTTTT.

Comments on this clonotype: Mismatch with germline at one junction end may stem from a read error. The chain couples TRBV24-1 to TRBJ1-5, with a possible D match to TRBD1 (6 bases). The germline CDR1 and CDR2 sequences are KGHDR and SFDVKD. This CDR3 spans 14 amino acids. The CDR3 DNA is TGTGCCAGCAGTTATGGGGGGGCAGGACAGCCCCAGCATTTT. It translates to CASSYGGAGQPQHF.

The chain links TRBV6-6 to TRBJ1-6, with 9 bases identical to TRBD1. Losses at the gene ends were 7 bases for V and 9 bases for J; bases not matched to a gene: 10. The germline V gene encodes CDR1 MNHNY and CDR2 SVGAGI (reference sequence). The CDR3 totals 15 residues. The CDR3 DNA reads TGTGCCAGCACCGACCCGACAGGGGGTTTTTCACCCCTCCACTTT. It translates to CASTDPTGGFSPLHF.

This clonotype was counted many times. The chain joins TRBV25-1 to TRBJ2-3; D gene unclear. Germline V lookup: CDR1 MGHDK, CDR2 SYGVNS. V was trimmed by 7 bases and J by 3 bases, leaving 11 bases between them. This CDR3 region has 13 residues. DNA of the CDR3: TGTGCCAGCAAGTGGGATTATACAGATACGCAGTATTTT. Protein product: CASKWDYTDTQYF.

The chain recombines TRBV6-2 or TRBV6-3 with TRBJ2-7; no clear D gene. The length of the CDR3 is 12 residues. With 2 bases removed from V and 2 bases from J, the gap between germline ends came to 4 bases. Germline V lookup: CDR1 MNHEY, CDR2 SVGEGT. The DNA for the CDR3 is TGTGCCAGCAGTTACCCCGCCTACGAGCAGTACTTC. Translation gives CASSYPAYEQYF.

The chain combines TRBV2 with TRBJ1-2; D is possibly TRBD1 (6 bases). The CDR3 sequence is 13 residues long. V lost 4 bases to trimming and J lost 8 bases, with 14 bases between them. Germline values: CDR1 SNHLY, CDR2 FYNNEI. The CDR3 here is CASSVEGGRGYTF. The CDR3, as DNA: TGTGCCAGCAGTGTGGAGGGGGGTAGAGGCTACACCTTC. Together with reference TRBV2 and TRBJ1-2, the CDR3 gives the full variable domain: EPEVTQTPSHQVTQMGQEVILRCVPISNHLYFYWYRQILGQKVEFLVSFYNNEISEKSEIFDDQFSVERPDGSNFTLKIRSTKLEDSAMYFCASSVEGGRGYTFGSGTRLTVV.

This clonotype was seen repeatedly, ten times or more. The chain joins TRBV19 to TRBJ1-5; D ambiguous. The CDR3 spans 13 residues. CDR1 and CDR2 (germline): LNHDA, SQIVND (reference sequence). Trimming took 6 bases from V and 1 from J, leaving 7 bases between them. DNA of the CDR3: TGTGCCAGTAGCGAATGGAGCAATCAGCCCCAGCATTTT. Its protein product is CASSEWSNQPQHF. Combining the CDR3 with reference TRBV19 and TRBJ1-5 gives the whole variable domain DGGITQSPKYLFRKEGQNVTLSCEQNLNHDAMYWYRQDPGQGLRLIYYSQIVNDFQKGDIAEGYSVSREKKESFPLTVTSAQKNPTAFYLCASSEWSNQPQHFGDGTRLSIL.

Concerning this clonotype itself: One junction end disagrees with the germline gene, perhaps due to a read error. The V gene is TRBV10-2, the J gene TRBJ1-5; D gene uncertain. This CDR3 contains 14 residues. Germline assignment: CDR1 WSHSY and CDR2 SAAADI. Here the CDR3 reads CASRPQRDNQPQHF. The CDR3 coding sequence is TGTGCCAGCAGGCCGCAGAGGGACAATCAGCCCCAGCATTTT.

The chain has TRBV15 and TRBJ2-6, with D unclear. Germline V gene data show CDR1 as LNHNV and CDR2 as YYDKDF (reference sequence). There are 13 residues in the CDR3. Trimming shortened V by 9 bases and J by 0 bases, and 6 bases separated the two germline ends. As DNA, the CDR3 is TGTGCCACAAGGGACTCTGGGGCCAACGTCCTGACTTTC. Translating it yields CATRDSGANVLTF.

The chain employs TRBV7-9 and TRBJ1-2; perhaps TRBD1 as D (6 bases). The CDR3 covers 14 residues. Germline assignment: CDR1 SEHNR and CDR2 FQNEAQ (reference sequence). V was trimmed by 6 bases and J by 5 bases, leaving 16 bases between them. The CDR3 coding sequence is TGTGCCAGCAGAGAAAGGACAGCGGGGTATGGCTACACCTTC. It translates to CASRERTAGYGYTF.

Comment on this clonotype: This could be a read error, since a much larger clone is one nucleotide away. The CDR3 DNA reads TGTGCCAGCAGCTTTGGGACAGTCTACGAGCAGTACTTC. Amino acids: CASSFGTVYEQYF. V is TRBV5-6 and J is TRBJ2-7; 7 bases match TRBD1. With 2 bases clipped from V and 3 bases from J, the junction kept 2 bases outside the gene matches. Germline V gene sequence: CDR1 SGHDT, CDR2 YYEEEE. This CDR3 region has 13 residues.

Concerning this clonotype itself: With a much larger clone just one base away, this may be a read error. The chain is built from TRBV6-5 and TRBJ2-5, with 8 bases aligning to TRBD2. CDR3 length equals 15 residues. In germline, CDR1 is MNHEY, CDR2 SVGAGI. The CDR3 bases are TGTGCCAGCAGTTACCCTACTAGCGGCCAAGGGACCCAGTACTTC. Its protein product is CASSYPTSGQGTQYF.

This clonotype has only a few counts. The gene calls are TRBV12-5 and TRBJ2-2; D remains ambiguous. Trimming cost V 1 base and J 6 bases, with 6 bases left between them. The germline gives CDR1 LGHNT, CDR2 FRNRAP. The CDR3 has 13 residues. The CDR3 sequence is CASGLGSSGELFF. The CDR3 DNA reads as TGTGCTAGTGGTTTGGGCTCATCCGGGGAGCTGTTTTTT. Supplemented by reference TRBV12-5 and TRBJ2-2, the full variable domain reads DARVTQTPRHKVTEMGQEVTMRCQPILGHNTVFWYRQTMMQGLELLAYFRNRAPLDDSGMPKDRFSAEMPDATLATLKIQPSEPRDSAVYFCASGLGSSGELFFGEGSRLTVL.

The sample holds a few counts of this clonotype. The chain links TRBV10-3 to TRBJ1-1; D may be TRBD1 (5 bases). Germline V lookup: CDR1 ENHRY, CDR2 SYGVKD. The length of the CDR3 is 14 residues. V shed 6 bases and J shed 1 base, with 12 bases lying between them. This CDR3 reads CAIRNTGQNTEAFF. The CDR3 DNA reads TGTGCCATCAGAAACACGGGGCAGAACACTGAAGCTTTCTTT.

A few counts support this clonotype. V and J are TRBV2 and TRBJ1-1, with 7 bases lining up with TRBD1. Per the germline V gene, CDR1 is SNHLY and CDR2 is FYNNEI. Losses at the gene ends were 6 bases for V and 0 bases for J; bases not matched to a gene: 4. The CDR3 totals 14 residues. The CDR3 DNA reads TGTGCCAGCAGATTGGGACAGATGAACACTGAAGCTTTCTTT. Translating gives CASRLGQMNTEAFF.

This chain joins TRBV4-3 and TRBJ1-1, with D tentatively TRBD1 (5 bases). Germline V lookup: CDR1 LGHNA, CDR2 YSLEER. CDR3 length equals 13 residues. Trimming took 2 bases from V and 8 from J, leaving 12 bases between them. The CDR3 nucleotides are TGCGCCAGCAGCCAATTCCGGGACGGAGAAGCTTTCTTT. Encoded protein: CASSQFRDGEAFF.

This clonotype was picked up one time. J is TRBJ1-4 and V is TRBV2; TRBD1 might be the D (6 bases). CDR1 SNHLY and CDR2 FYNNEI come from the germline V gene. V was trimmed by 6 bases and J by 6 bases, leaving 11 bases between them. The CDR3 has 13 residues. The CDR3 reads CASSPRGDEKLFF. As DNA, the CDR3 is TGTGCCAGCAGCCCCAGGGGAGATGAAAAACTGTTTTTT.

The chain joins TRBV2 to TRBJ2-7; D is possibly TRBD2 (5 bases). V was cut by 4 bases and J by 3 bases, with 10 bases left in between. The CDR3 runs to 13 residues. Germline V gene data show CDR1 as SNHLY and CDR2 as FYNNEI. CDR3 protein: CASSVGNFYEQYF. The CDR3 coding sequence is TGTGCCAGCAGTGTCGGGAACTTCTACGAGCAGTACTTC.

This clonotype was seen at least ten times. This sequence joins TRBV20-1 and TRBJ2-7; D is tentatively TRBD1 or TRBD2 (5 bases each). Germline V lookup: CDR1 DFQATT, CDR2 SNEGSKA (reference sequence). The CDR3 totals 13 residues. V was trimmed by 3 bases and J by 2 bases, leaving 11 bases between them. The CDR3 bases are TGCAGTGCTAGGGGGACGGGACCCTACGAGCAGTACTTC. Amino acids: CSARGTGPYEQYF.